This entry lists 19 T cell receptor beta chains sequenced from one sample in a study of vaccination effects on CD4 cells after COVID-19 (dated by TCRdb to 2021 to 2024). These receptors have no known antigen. To identify antigen-specific CD4+ T cell clonotypes by their expansion, the ViraFEST assay first stimulated PBMC with viral peptide pools and then applied TCR sequencing. After less than 13 days of culture, CD4+ T cells were isolated with the EasySep CD4+ T cell isolation kit. Each participant received two doses of an mRNA SARS-CoV-2 vaccine, either BNT162b2 or mRNA-1273. Library prep was done by the immunoSEQ multiplex PCR assay. TCRdb provides this immuneACCESS table in a form limited to in-frame rearrangements. Some clones are lacking; in checked studies, under half of them reflect an unresolved V gene, and why the rest are absent is not known. The table for this sample lists 67,000 or so clones; 81% of them were counted only once. The ten most abundant clones make up 1.2% of the sample.

The sequences come from CD4+ T cells from PBMCs cultured with HCoV-229E spike peptides, collected after COVID-19 vaccination. The label giving this sample's cell subset or site can be read as: HCoV-229E spike overlapping peptide pool stimulation. These receptors were collected from a human donor who received a COVID-19 vaccine.

This chain links TRBV19 with TRBJ2-2, with 8 bases matching TRBD1. V trimming: 4 bases; J trimming: 5 bases; junction bases outside the gene matches: 3. Germline CDR1 and CDR2: LNHDA and SQIVND (reference sequence). This CDR3 comprises 14 residues. In nucleotides, the CDR3 is TGTGCCAGTAGTAACGACAGGGGAACCGGGGAGCTGTTTTTT. This encodes CASSNDRGTGELFF. The full variable domain, its missing parts supplied by reference TRBV19 and TRBJ2-2, is DGGITQSPKYLFRKEGQNVTLSCEQNLNHDAMYWYRQDPGQGLRLIYYSQIVNDFQKGDIAEGYSVSREKKESFPLTVTSAQKNPTAFYLCASSNDRGTGELFFGEGSRLTVL.

This clone came up once. The chain recombines TRBV5-6 with TRBJ2-5; D remains unclear. Germline V gene sequence: CDR1 SGHDT, CDR2 YYEEEE. The CDR3 covers 12 residues. Trimming stripped 5 bases from V and 4 bases from J, with 9 bases between. CDR3 DNA sequence: TGTGCCAGCAGGGTGGTAGGAGAGACCCAGTACTTC. Amino acids: CASRVVGETQYF.

This sequence joins TRBV3-1 (or the pseudogene TRBV3-2) and TRBJ1-1; D gene ambiguous. The CDR3 length is 15 residues. Trimming shortened V by 0 bases and J by 6 bases, and 14 bases separated the two germline ends. Per the germline V gene, CDR1 is LGHDT and CDR2 is YNNKEL (reference sequence). The CDR3 protein is CASSQEGRDGAEAFF. The CDR3 bases are TGTGCCAGCAGCCAAGAGGGCCGGGATGGGGCTGAAGCTTTCTTT.

The chain recombines TRBV7-9 with TRBJ1-6; tentative D call: TRBD1 (5 bases). Germline-derived CDR1 and CDR2 are SEHNR and FQNEAQ (reference sequence). The V end lost 1 base, the J end lost 7 bases, and 11 bases lay between the germline ends. This CDR3 is 15 amino acids long. Here the CDR3 reads CASSLGGVLNSPLHF. CDR3 DNA sequence: TGTGCCAGCAGCTTAGGAGGGGTACTAAATTCACCCCTCCACTTT.

The chain is built from TRBV5-1 and TRBJ1-1; 9 nucleotides match TRBD1. With 0 bases clipped from V and 6 bases from J, the junction kept 12 bases outside the gene matches. There are 17 residues in the CDR3. Per germline, CDR1 SGHRS and CDR2 YFSETQ. Here the CDR3 DNA reads TGCGCCAGCAGCTTGGGGGGGACAGGGTACGCCCAATCTGAAGCTTTCTTT. It yields the protein CASSLGGTGYAQSEAFF. Complete variable domain (other parts from reference TRBV5-1 and TRBJ1-1): KAGVTQTPRYLIKTRGQQVTLSCSPISGHRSVSWYQQTPGQGLQFLFEYFSETQRNKGNFPGRFSGRQFSNSRSEMNVSTLELGDSALYLCASSLGGTGYAQSEAFFGQGTRLTVV.

The chain recombines TRBV28 with TRBJ2-5; D call uncertain. The CDR3 has 13 amino acids. The V and J ends lost 1 base and 1 base respectively, with 4 bases between them. Germline CDR1 MDHEN, CDR2 SYDVKM. Written as DNA, the CDR3 is TGTGCCAGCAGTTTATTAGTCCAAGAGACCCAGTACTTC. Its translation: CASSLLVQETQYF.

J is TRBJ2-3 and V is TRBV11-2, with D perhaps TRBD1 (6 bases). CDR1 and CDR2 (germline): SGHAT, FQNNGV. This CDR3 spans 14 amino acids. With 5 bases removed from V and 7 bases from J, the gap between germline ends came to 16 bases. CDR3 in DNA: TGTGCCAGCAGCGGGGGCCAGGACAGCTATACGCAGTATTTT. Protein product: CASSGGQDSYTQYF.

This clone appeared a few times. This chain uses TRBV7-2 with TRBJ1-1; D may be TRBD1 (5 bases). Germline lookup yields CDR1 SGHTA and CDR2 FQGNSA. With 1 base removed from V and 5 bases from J, the gap between germline ends came to 14 bases. The CDR3 loop spans 15 amino acids. This CDR3 reads CASSLVPGGNTEAFF. CDR3 sequence (DNA): TGTGCCAGCAGCTTAGTCCCGGGGGGGAATACTGAAGCTTTCTTT.

This clone has just a few counts. The V call is TRBV7-9, the J call TRBJ1-4, with D hard to call. The CDR3 is made up of 14 amino acids. V was pared by 9 bases and J by 4 bases, with 15 bases between. Per germline, CDR1 SEHNR and CDR2 FQNEAQ (reference sequence). The CDR3 nucleotides are TGTGCCAGTTCCGGGTCTGTGGGTAATGAAAAACTGTTTTTT. This translates into CASSGSVGNEKLFF.

This clone has just a few counts. V and J are TRBV19 and TRBJ1-6, with D unclear. Trimming cost V 5 bases and J 6 bases, with 8 bases left between them. This CDR3 region has 13 residues. CDR1 LNHDA and CDR2 SQIVND come from the germline V gene (reference sequence). In DNA, the CDR3 is TGTGCCAGTAGTCGGACGGGTAATTCACCCCTCCACTTT. Translation: CASSRTGNSPLHF.

The V and J genes are TRBV9 and TRBJ2-5, with 10 nucleotides matching TRBD2. Trimming took 4 bases from V and 8 from J; bases not matched to a gene: 8. This CDR3 region has 14 residues. Germline CDR1 reads SGDLS; CDR2 reads YYNGEE. The DNA for the CDR3 is TGTGCCAGCAGCCGCAGCGGGGGGGCCGATACCCAGTACTTC. Its translation is CASSRSGGADTQYF.

V gene TRBV6-1 combines with J gene TRBJ2-7, with 7 bases lining up with TRBD2. V was clipped by 4 bases and J by 6 bases; unmatched bases: 27. CDR1 is MNHNS, CDR2 SASEGT, per germline. CDR3 size: 20 residues. The CDR3 loop reads CASSVWEGLSSGLPTREQYV. DNA of the CDR3: TGTGCCAGCAGTGTTTGGGAGGGTTTGTCTAGCGGACTCCCTACGCGCGAGCAGTACGTC.

In its sample, this clone was seen a few times. The chain has TRBV25-1 and TRBJ1-3, with D possibly matching TRBD1 (5 bases). This CDR3 contains 15 residues. Trimming removed 3 bases at V and 2 bases at J, with 11 bases between. Germline CDR1 reads MGHDK; CDR2 reads SYGVNS. CDR3 in DNA: TGTGCCAGCAGTGACACAACAGGAGCTGGAAACACCATATATTTT. It yields the protein CASSDTTGAGNTIYF.

The genes are TRBV5-6 and TRBJ2-6; D not resolved. Trimming took 0 bases from V and 4 from J, leaving 2 bases between them. CDR3 size: 13 residues. CDR1 is SGHDT and CDR2 is YYEEEE in the germline V gene. The CDR3 loop reads CASSLEGANVLTF. The CDR3 DNA reads TGTGCCAGCAGCTTGGAAGGGGCCAACGTCCTGACTTTC.

CDR3 nucleotide sequence: TGTGCCAGCAGCCAGTATTCCACAGGGTCCACCGGGGAGCTGTTTTTT. Translation: CASSQYSTGSTGELFF. V is TRBV3-1 (or the pseudogene TRBV3-2) and J is TRBJ2-2, with a weak D call TRBD1 (6 bases). V was shortened by 3 bases and J by 4 bases, with 15 bases between the two germline ends. CDR1 is LGHDT and CDR2 is YNNKEL in the germline V gene (reference sequence). This CDR3 comprises 16 residues.

In nucleotides, the CDR3 is TGTGCCAGCAGCTTAGGGCAGGGGAATCAGCCCCAGCATTTT. This translates into CASSLGQGNQPQHF. This chain links TRBV7-2 with TRBJ1-5; D possibly corresponds to TRBD1 (6 bases). Trimming took off 1 base at V and 4 bases at J, with 8 bases between the two ends. Germline V gene sequence: CDR1 SGHTA, CDR2 FQGNSA. CDR3 size: 14 residues.

The chain uses TRBV6-2 or TRBV6-3 and TRBJ2-7; TRBD2 matches 7 bases. Germline V lookup: CDR1 MNHEY, CDR2 SVGEGT. V was clipped by 2 bases and J by 2 bases; unmatched bases: 9. The CDR3 is 16 residues long. The CDR3 DNA sequence: TGTGCCAGCAGTTACGGTGAGGGGCGGGGGACCTACGAGCAGTACGTC. Its translation is CASSYGEGRGTYEQYV.

This clone appeared once. The chain carries TRBV5-1 and TRBJ2-5; D might be TRBD1 (6 bases). The CDR3 runs to 16 residues. Trimming pared 2 bases from V and 2 bases from J, leaving 16 bases between. From germline, CDR1 is SGHRS and CDR2 YFSETQ. As DNA, the CDR3 is TGCGCCAGCAGCTTCGGCAGGGGATTTTTACAAGAGACCCAGTACTTC. Amino acids: CASSFGRGFLQETQYF.

J is TRBJ1-5 and V is TRBV6-1, with TRBD1 matching 8 bases. V shed 1 base, J shed 5 bases, and the junction held 1 base outside the gene matches. Germline CDR1 is MNHNS and CDR2 is SASEGT. This CDR3 contains 14 residues. For the CDR3, the DNA is TGTGCCAGCAGTGAAGGCAGGGGGCATCAGCCCCAGCATTTT. Translation: CASSEGRGHQPQHF.